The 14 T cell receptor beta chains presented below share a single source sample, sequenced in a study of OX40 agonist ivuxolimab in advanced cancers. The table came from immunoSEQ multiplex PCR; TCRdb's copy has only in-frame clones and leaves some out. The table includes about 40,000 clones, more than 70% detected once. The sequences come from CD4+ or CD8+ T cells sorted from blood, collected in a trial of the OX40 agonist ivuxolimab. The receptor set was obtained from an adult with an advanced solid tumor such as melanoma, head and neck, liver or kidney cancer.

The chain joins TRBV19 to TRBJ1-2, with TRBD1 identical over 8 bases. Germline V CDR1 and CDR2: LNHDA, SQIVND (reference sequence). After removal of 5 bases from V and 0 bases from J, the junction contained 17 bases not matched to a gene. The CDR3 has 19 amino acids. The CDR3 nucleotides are TGTGCCAGTAGTCCCGCTGGGGCAGACAGGGGTCTAGCTAACTATGGCTACACCTTC. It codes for CASSPAGADRGLANYGYTF.

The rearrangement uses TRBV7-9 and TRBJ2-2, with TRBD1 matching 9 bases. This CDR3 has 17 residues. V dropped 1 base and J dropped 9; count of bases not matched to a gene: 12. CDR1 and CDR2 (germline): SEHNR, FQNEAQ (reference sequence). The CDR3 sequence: CASSLVRGRDRERELFF. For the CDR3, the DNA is TGTGCCAGCAGCTTAGTTCGTGGTCGGGACAGGGAGCGGGAGCTGTTTTTT.

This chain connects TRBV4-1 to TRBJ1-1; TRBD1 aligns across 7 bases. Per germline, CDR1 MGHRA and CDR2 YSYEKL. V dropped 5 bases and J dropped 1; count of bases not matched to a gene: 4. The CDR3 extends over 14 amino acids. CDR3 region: CASSSGGGNTEAFF. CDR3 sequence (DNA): TGCGCCAGCAGCTCAGGGGGGGGGAACACTGAAGCTTTCTTT.

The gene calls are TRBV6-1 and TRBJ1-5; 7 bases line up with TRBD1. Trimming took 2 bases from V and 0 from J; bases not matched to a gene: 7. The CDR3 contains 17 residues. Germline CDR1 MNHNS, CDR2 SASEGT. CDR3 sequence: CASSELPQGYSNQPQHF. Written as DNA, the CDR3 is TGTGCCAGCAGTGAACTACCACAGGGGTATAGCAATCAGCCCCAGCATTTT.

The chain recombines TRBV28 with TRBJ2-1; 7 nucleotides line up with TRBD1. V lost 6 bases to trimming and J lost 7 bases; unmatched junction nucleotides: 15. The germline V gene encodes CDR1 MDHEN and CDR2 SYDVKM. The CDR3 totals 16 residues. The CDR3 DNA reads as TGTGCCAGCAGCCCAGGTCCCCTACACAGGGGAAATGAGCAGTTCTTC. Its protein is CASSPGPLHRGNEQFF.

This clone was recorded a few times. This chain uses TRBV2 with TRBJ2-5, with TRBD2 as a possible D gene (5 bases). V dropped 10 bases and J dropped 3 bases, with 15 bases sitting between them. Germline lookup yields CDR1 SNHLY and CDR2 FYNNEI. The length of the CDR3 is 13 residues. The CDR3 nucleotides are TGTGCCACCAGAGGGATACGGAAAGAGACCCAGTACTTC. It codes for CATRGIRKETQYF.

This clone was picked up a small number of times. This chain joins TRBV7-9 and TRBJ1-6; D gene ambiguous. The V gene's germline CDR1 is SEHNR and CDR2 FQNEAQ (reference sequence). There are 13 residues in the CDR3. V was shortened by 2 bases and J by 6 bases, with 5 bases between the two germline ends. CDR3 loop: CASSLWGNSPLHF. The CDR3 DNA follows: TGTGCCAGCAGCTTATGGGGTAATTCACCCCTCCACTTT.

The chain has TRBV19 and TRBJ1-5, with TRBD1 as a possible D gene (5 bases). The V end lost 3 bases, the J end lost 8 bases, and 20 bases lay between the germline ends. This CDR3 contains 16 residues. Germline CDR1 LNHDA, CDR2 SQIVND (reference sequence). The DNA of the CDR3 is TGTGCCAGTAGTATTACGGCGGAGGGGCCGAGGGAGCCCCAGCATTTT. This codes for CASSITAEGPREPQHF.

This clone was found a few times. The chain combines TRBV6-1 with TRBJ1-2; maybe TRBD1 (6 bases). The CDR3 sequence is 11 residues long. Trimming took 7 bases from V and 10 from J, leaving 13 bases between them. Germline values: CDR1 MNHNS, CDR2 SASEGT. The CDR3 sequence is CASTGGGLYTF. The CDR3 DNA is TGTGCCAGCACCGGCGGGGGCCTCTACACCTTC.

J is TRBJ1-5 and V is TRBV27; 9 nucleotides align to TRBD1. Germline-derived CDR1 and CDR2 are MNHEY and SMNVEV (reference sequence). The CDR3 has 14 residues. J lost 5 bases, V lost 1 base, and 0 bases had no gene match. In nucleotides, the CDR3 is TGTGCCAGCAGTTTATGGACAGGGGATCAGCCCCAGCATTTT. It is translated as CASSLWTGDQPQHF.

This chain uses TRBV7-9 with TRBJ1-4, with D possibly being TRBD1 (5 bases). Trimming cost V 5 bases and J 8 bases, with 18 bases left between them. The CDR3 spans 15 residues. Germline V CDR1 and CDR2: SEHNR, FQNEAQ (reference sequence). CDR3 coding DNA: TGTGCCAGCAGCCACCCCATGGGCAGGGACGAAAAACTGTTTTTT. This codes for CASSHPMGRDEKLFF.

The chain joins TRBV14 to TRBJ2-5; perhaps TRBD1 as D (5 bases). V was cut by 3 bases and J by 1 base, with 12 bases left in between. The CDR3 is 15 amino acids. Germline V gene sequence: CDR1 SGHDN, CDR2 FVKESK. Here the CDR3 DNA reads TGTGCCAGCAGCCATATTGCAGGGCTCCAAGAGACCCAGTACTTC. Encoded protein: CASSHIAGLQETQYF. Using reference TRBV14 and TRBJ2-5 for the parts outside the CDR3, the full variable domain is EAGVTQFPSHSVIEKGQTVTLRCDPISGHDNLYWYRRVMGKEIKFLLHFVKESKQDESGMPNNRFLAERTGGTYSTLKVQPAELEDSGVYFCASSHIAGLQETQYFGPGTRLLVL.

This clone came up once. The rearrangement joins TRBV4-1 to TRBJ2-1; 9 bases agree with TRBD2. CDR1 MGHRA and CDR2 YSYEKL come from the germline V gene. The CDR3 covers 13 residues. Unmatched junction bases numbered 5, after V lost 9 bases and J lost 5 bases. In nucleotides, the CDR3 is TGCGCCAGTAGACTAGCGGCGCACAATGAGCAGTTCTTC. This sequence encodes CASRLAAHNEQFF.

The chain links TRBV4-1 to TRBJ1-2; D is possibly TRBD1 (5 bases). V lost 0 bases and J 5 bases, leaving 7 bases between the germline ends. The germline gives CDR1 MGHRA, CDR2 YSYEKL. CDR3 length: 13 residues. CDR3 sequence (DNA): TGCGCCAGCAGCCAAGAGACAGCTTATGGCTACACCTTC. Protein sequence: CASSQETAYGYTF.